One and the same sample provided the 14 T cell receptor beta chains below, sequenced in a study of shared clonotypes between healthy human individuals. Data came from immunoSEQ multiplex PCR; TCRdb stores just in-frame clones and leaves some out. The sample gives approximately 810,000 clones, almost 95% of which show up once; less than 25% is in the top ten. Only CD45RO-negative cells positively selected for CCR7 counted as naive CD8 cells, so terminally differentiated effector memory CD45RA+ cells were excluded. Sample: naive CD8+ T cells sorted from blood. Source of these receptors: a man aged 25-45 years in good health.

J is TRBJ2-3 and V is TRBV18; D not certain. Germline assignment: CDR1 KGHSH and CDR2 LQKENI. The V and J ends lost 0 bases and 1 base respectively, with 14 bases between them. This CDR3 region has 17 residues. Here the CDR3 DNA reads TGTGCCAGCTCACCACCCCGATCAGATGGGGGCACAGATACGCAGTATTTT. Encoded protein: CASSPPRSDGGTDTQYF.

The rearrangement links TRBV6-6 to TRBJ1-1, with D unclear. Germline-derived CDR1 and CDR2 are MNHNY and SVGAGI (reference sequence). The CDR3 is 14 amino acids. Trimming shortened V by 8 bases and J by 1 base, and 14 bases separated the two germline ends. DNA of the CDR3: TGTGCCAGCCGGCTTGGAGCGAAGAACACTGAAGCTTTCTTT. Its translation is CASRLGAKNTEAFF.

The CDR3 sequence: CSVERGDGGYEQYF. The CDR3, as DNA: TGCAGCGTTGAGAGGGGGGATGGAGGCTACGAGCAGTACTTC. The rearrangement joins TRBV29-1 to TRBJ2-7; D possibly matches TRBD1 or TRBD2 (6 bases each). The CDR3 runs 14 residues. The ends were cut back, 3 bases at V and 3 bases at J, with 15 bases in the middle. Germline V CDR1 and CDR2: SQVTM, ANQGSEA.

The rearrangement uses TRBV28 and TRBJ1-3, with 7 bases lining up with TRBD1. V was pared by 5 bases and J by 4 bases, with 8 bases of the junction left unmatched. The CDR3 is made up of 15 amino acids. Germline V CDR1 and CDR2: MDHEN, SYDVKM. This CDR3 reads CASSHRGSAGNTIYF. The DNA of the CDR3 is TGTGCCAGCAGTCACAGGGGAAGTGCCGGAAACACCATATATTTT.

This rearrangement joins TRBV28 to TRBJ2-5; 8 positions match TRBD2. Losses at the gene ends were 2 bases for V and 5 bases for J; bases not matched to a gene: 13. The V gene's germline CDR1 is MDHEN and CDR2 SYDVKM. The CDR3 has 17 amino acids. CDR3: CASSLMGGYREGETQYF. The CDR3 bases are TGTGCCAGCAGTTTAATGGGCGGCTACCGGGAGGGGGAGACCCAGTACTTC.

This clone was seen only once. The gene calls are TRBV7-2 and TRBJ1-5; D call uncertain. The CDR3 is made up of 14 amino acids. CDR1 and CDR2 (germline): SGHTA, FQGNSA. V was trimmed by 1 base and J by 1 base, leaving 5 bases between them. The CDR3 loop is CASSLVISNQPQHF. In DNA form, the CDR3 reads TGTGCCAGCAGCTTAGTGATAAGCAATCAGCCCCAGCATTTT.

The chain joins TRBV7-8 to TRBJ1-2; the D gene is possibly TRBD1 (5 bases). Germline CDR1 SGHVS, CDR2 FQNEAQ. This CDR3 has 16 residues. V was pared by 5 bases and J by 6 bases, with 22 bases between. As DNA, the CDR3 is TGTGCCAGCAGCCCCGGGGCAGGGTTTCTGCTAGATGGCTACACCTTC. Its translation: CASSPGAGFLLDGYTF.

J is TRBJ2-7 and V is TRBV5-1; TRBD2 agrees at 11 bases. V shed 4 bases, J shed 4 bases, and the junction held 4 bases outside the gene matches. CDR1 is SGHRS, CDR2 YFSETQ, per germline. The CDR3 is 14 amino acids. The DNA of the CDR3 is TGCGCCAGCAGCCTAGCGGGAGGCCATTACGAGCAGTACTTC. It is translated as CASSLAGGHYEQYF.

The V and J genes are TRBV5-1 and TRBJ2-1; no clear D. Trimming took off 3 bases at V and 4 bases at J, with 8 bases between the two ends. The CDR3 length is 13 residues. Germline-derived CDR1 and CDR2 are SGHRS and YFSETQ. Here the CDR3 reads CASSWGRYNEQFF. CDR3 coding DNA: TGCGCCAGCAGCTGGGGTCGTTACAATGAGCAGTTCTTC.

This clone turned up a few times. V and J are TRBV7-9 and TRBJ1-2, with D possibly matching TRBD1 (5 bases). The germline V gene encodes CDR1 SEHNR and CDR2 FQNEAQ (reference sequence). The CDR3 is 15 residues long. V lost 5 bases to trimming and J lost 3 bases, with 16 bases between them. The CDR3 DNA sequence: TGTGCCAGCAGCCGACCCCACCAGGGATACTATGGCTACACCTTC. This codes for CASSRPHQGYYGYTF.

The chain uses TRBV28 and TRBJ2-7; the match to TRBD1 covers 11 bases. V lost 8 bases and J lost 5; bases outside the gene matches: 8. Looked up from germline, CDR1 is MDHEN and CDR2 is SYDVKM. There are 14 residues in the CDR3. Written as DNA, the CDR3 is TGTGCCAGCCTTCGGGACAGGGGGACCCACGAGCAGTACTTC. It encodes CASLRDRGTHEQYF.

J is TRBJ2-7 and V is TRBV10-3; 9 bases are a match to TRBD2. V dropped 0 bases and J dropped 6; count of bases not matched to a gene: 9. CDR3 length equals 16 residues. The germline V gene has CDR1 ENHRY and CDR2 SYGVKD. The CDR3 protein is CAISESGGRAPLEQYF. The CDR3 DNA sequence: TGTGCCATCAGTGAGTCGGGCGGGAGGGCCCCTCTCGAGCAGTACTTC.

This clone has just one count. DNA of the CDR3: TGCGCCAGCAGCCCGCCGGGCCTACCACCCCCCGAGCAGTACTTC. Translated, it gives CASSPPGLPPPEQYF. The rearrangement joins TRBV4-1 to TRBJ2-7, with D unresolved. This CDR3 has 15 amino acids. Trimming cost V 4 bases and J 6 bases, with 19 bases left between them. Germline assignment: CDR1 MGHRA and CDR2 YSYEKL.

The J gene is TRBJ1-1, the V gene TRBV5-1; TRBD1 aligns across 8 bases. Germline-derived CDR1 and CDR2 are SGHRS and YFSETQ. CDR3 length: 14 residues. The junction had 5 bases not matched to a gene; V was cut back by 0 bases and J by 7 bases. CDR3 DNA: TGCGCCAGCAGCTTGGGGGCAGGGGGCAATGAAGCTTTCTTT. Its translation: CASSLGAGGNEAFF. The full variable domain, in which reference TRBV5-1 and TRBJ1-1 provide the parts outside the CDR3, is KAGVTQTPRYLIKTRGQQVTLSCSPISGHRSVSWYQQTPGQGLQFLFEYFSETQRNKGNFPGRFSGRQFSNSRSEMNVSTLELGDSALYLCASSLGAGGNEAFFGQGTRLTVV.